One and the same sample provided the 14 T cell receptor beta chains below, sequenced in a study of naive and memory T cell subsets. TCR cDNA received a 3' ligated oligonucleotide that carried a UMI. The SP2 primer and nested alpha and beta constant region primers amplified ligated cDNA in four rounds. TCRdb used MiXCR to reprocess the 5' RACE reads, holding one entry per CDR3 protein. Among around 30,000 distinct CDR3 sequences listed, about a sixth were seen once. These receptors all come from a female donor in good health.

This clonotype occurred many times. The chain recombines TRBV14 with TRBJ2-1; TRBD1 might be the D (5 bases). Looked up from germline, CDR1 is SGHDN and CDR2 is FVKESK. The CDR3 consists of 13 residues. Trimming left V 4 bases short and J 8 bases short, with 12 bases between. In nucleotides, the CDR3 is TGTGCCAGCAGCCGACCATGGGGCTATGAGCAGTTCTTC. Amino acid sequence: CASSRPWGYEQFF.

The table lists this clonotype with many counts. J is TRBJ2-2 and V is TRBV29-1; D not resolved. This CDR3 region has 10 residues. Germline CDR1 is SQVTM and CDR2 is ANQGSEA. V lost 4 bases and J 8 bases, leaving 5 bases between the germline ends. The CDR3: CSVGGGELFF. The CDR3 DNA sequence: TGCAGCGTTGGCGGAGGGGAGCTGTTTTTT.

As for this clonotype: At one end, the junction sequence differs from germline, possibly due to a read error. J is TRBJ2-1 and V is TRBV10-2; D possibly corresponds to TRBD1 (5 bases). Looked up from germline, CDR1 is WSHSY and CDR2 is SAAADI. The length of the CDR3 is 14 residues. In nucleotides, the CDR3 is TGCGCCAGCAATGATCTCTCAGGGTACAATGAGAAGTTCTTC. Encoded protein: CASNDLSGYNEKFF.

The chain joins TRBV20-1 to TRBJ2-2; 10 positions agree with TRBD1. From germline, CDR1 is DFQATT and CDR2 SNEGSKA (reference sequence). This CDR3 spans 14 amino acids. Trimming took 5 bases from V and 4 from J; bases not matched to a gene: 4. This CDR3 is CSARTGGSTGELFF. In DNA form, the CDR3 reads TGCAGTGCTCGGACAGGGGGGAGCACCGGGGAGCTGTTTTTT.

This chain joins TRBV9 and TRBJ1-4; 8 positions agree with TRBD1. CDR3 length: 16 residues. Germline V gives CDR1 SGDLS, CDR2 YYNGEE. V lost 3 bases to trimming and J lost 8 bases; unmatched junction nucleotides: 12. The CDR3 nucleotides read TGTGCCAGCAGCGCGAGCCCGGGACAGGCGGGCGAAAAACTGTTTTTT. This encodes CASSASPGQAGEKLFF. The variable domain in full, with the rest retrieved from reference TRBV9 and TRBJ1-4, is DSGVTQTPKHLITATGQRVTLRCSPRSGDLSVYWYQQSLDQGLQFLIQYYNGEERAKGNILERFSAQQFPDLHSELNLSSLELGDSALYFCASSASPGQAGEKLFFGSGTQLSVL.

This clonotype was seen a handful of times. V gene TRBV6-5 combines with J gene TRBJ2-2; the D gene is possibly TRBD1 (5 bases). Germline V gives CDR1 MNHEY, CDR2 SVGAGI. The CDR3 consists of 13 residues. V dropped 8 bases and J dropped 9 bases, with 16 bases sitting between them. For the CDR3, the DNA is TGTGCCAGCGGCCGAGACCCGGACAGGGAGCTGTTTTTT. Translating gives CASGRDPDRELFF.

The sample holds a few counts of this clonotype. The gene calls are TRBV29-1 and TRBJ2-3, with TRBD2 identical over 9 bases. This CDR3 is built from 14 residues. Germline CDR1 and CDR2: SQVTM and ANQGSEA. Trimming cost V 3 bases and J 4 bases; bases outside gene matches: 5. The CDR3 coding sequence is TGCAGCGTTGAGGGCCCTAGCGGGGCAGATACGCAGTATTTT. Translated, it gives CSVEGPSGADTQYF.

V is TRBV5-1 and J is TRBJ2-3; 7 nucleotides line up with TRBD1. The CDR3 length is 14 residues. The germline CDR1 and CDR2 sequences are SGHRS and YFSETQ. J was trimmed by 5 bases and V by 4 bases; bases with no gene match: 7. CDR3 sequence reads: CASSPHRGVDTQYF. The CDR3 DNA follows: TGCGCCAGCAGCCCCCACAGGGGAGTAGATACGCAGTATTTT.

For the CDR3, the DNA is TGCAGTGCTAGATCCAAGGACAGCACAGATACGCAGTATTTT. Residues: CSARSKDSTDTQYF. The chain is built from TRBV20-1 and TRBJ2-3; no clear D gene. The CDR3 totals 14 residues. The V gene lost 2 bases and the J gene lost 0 bases, with 9 bases spanning the gap. Germline V gene lookup returns CDR1 DFQATT and CDR2 SNEGSKA (reference sequence).

This clonotype showed up many times. The chain joins TRBV20-1 to TRBJ1-4; 9 bases are shared with TRBD1. The CDR3 spans 14 residues. V shed 4 bases, J shed 3 bases, and the junction held 3 bases outside the gene matches. Germline CDR1 and CDR2: DFQATT and SNEGSKA (reference sequence). The CDR3 reads CSATTGGPNEKLFF. The CDR3 DNA is TGCAGTGCTACAACAGGGGGCCCTAATGAAAAACTGTTTTTT.

The chain employs TRBV5-6 and TRBJ1-4; D is possibly TRBD1 (6 bases). The germline CDR1 and CDR2 sequences are SGHDT and YYEEEE. V lost 4 bases to trimming and J lost 4 bases, with 14 bases between them. The CDR3 is 15 residues long. CDR3 loop: CASSLPDRHNEKLFF. In DNA form, the CDR3 reads TGTGCCAGCAGCCTCCCTGACAGGCATAATGAAAAACTGTTTTTT.

This clonotype has a count of ten or more. V is TRBV2 and J is TRBJ1-1, with D perhaps TRBD1 (6 bases). The CDR3 is 18 residues long. CDR1 SNHLY and CDR2 FYNNEI come from the germline V gene. Trimming took 0 bases from V and 0 from J, leaving 17 bases between them. Here the CDR3 reads CASSEAGETGPLNTEAFF. The CDR3 DNA reads as TGTGCCAGCAGTGAAGCGGGGGAGACAGGACCCTTGAACACTGAAGCTTTCTTT.

The V gene is TRBV5-1, the J gene TRBJ1-1; 8 bases are a match to TRBD1. The CDR3 is 15 residues long. Trimming took 2 bases from V and 6 from J; bases not matched to a gene: 9. Per the germline V gene, CDR1 is SGHRS and CDR2 is YFSETQ. CDR3 nucleotides: TGCGCCAGCAGCTTATTGACAGGGGAAGTCGCTGAAGCTTTCTTT. Translating it yields CASSLLTGEVAEAFF.

This clonotype was picked up a small number of times. The CDR3 DNA reads TGCAGTGCGGACCCGGGACTTAACACCGGGGAGCTGTTTTTT. It translates to CSADPGLNTGELFF. This sequence joins TRBV20-1 and TRBJ2-2; D perhaps matches TRBD2 (6 bases). Germline loops: CDR1 DFQATT, CDR2 SNEGSKA (reference sequence). CDR3 length equals 14 residues. Deletions cut 6 bases from V and 2 bases from J, with 13 bases between.